This T cell receptor (beta chain) was recorded in a study of OX40 agonist ivuxolimab in advanced cancers. Study at large: In this trial design, patients received ivuxolimab intravenously at 0.01 to 10 mg/kg every 2 weeks. General observations from the study: Expanded peripheral T cells had an undetermined antigen specificity. CD4+ and CD8+ blood T cells expanded clonally by week 6 at 0.1 to 3.0 mg/kg.

Libraries were prepared by immunoSEQ multiplex PCR; TCRdb keeps only in-frame clonotypes and omits some of them. Of under 85,000 clones in the sample, around 80% were seen once. As for this clone: The target antigen is unknown.

Trimming pared 3 bases from V and 1 base from J, leaving 9 bases between. The CDR3 totals 14 residues. Germline V lookup: CDR1 MNHEY, CDR2 SMNVEV (reference sequence). The sample consisted of CD4+ or CD8+ T cells sorted from blood, taken in a trial of the OX40 agonist ivuxolimab. The TCR sequence derives from an adult with an advanced solid tumor such as melanoma, head and neck, liver or kidney cancer. The rearrangement uses TRBV27 and TRBJ1-1, with unresolved D. The CDR3 nucleotides are TGTGCCAGCAGTTTTGGGATTAGGAACACTGAAGCTTTCTTT. Translated, it gives CASSFGIRNTEAFF.